This T cell receptor (beta chain) was sequenced for a study of blood T cell repertoires in COVID-19. Study details: The origin of the acute and convalescent COVID-19 samples was the United States, Italy and Spain. Nucleic acid was either cDNA or gDNA, and it came from T cells, B-cell-depleted T cells, or PBMCs.

The CDR3 sequence is 16 residues long. The V gene end was trimmed by 1 base and the J gene end by 7 bases; junction bases not matched to a gene: 9. Germline CDR1 is SGHTA and CDR2 is FQGNSA. The data were produced by immunoSEQ multiplex PCR, yet TCRdb's version contains in-frame clones alone and is incomplete. This sample has some 260,000 clones; roughly 88% occur once, and the top ten carry roughly 0.8%. This clonotype was sampled from a woman aged 25 to 45 with acute or convalescent COVID-19. Input material: peripheral blood. The V and J genes are TRBV7-2 and TRBJ2-7, with TRBD1 matching 11 bases. The CDR3 nucleotides are TGTGCCAGCAGCTTAGGTCTAGGACAGGGGGCGAAAGAGCAGTACTTC. This encodes CASSLGLGQGAKEQYF. Full variable domain (outside the CDR3, taken from reference TRBV7-2 and TRBJ2-7): GAGVSQSPSNKVTEKGKDVELRCDPISGHTALYWYRQSLGQGLEFLIYFQGNSAPDKSGLPSDRFSAERTGGSVSTLTIQRTQQEDSAVYLCASSLGLGQGAKEQYFGPGTRLTVT.